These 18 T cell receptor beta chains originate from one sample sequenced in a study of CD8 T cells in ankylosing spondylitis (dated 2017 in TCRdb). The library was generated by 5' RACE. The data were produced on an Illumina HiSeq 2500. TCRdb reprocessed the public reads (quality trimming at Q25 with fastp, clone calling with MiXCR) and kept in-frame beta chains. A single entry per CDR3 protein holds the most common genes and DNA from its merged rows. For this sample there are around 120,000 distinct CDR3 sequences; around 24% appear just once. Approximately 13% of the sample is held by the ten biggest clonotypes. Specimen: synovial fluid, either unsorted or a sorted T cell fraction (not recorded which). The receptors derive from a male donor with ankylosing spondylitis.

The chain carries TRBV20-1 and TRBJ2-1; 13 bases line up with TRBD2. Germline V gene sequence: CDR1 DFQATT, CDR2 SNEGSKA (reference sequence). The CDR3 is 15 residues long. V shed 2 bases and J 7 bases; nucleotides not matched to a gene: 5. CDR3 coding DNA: TGCAGTGCTAGATTCCGGACTAGCGGGAGTAATGAGCAGTTCTTC. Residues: CSARFRTSGSNEQFF.

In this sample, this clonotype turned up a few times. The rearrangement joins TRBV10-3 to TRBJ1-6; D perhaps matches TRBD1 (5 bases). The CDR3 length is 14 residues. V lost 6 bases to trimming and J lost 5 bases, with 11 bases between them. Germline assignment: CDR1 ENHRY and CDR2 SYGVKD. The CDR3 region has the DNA TGTGCCATCAGGCGGGACGGAAATAATTCACCCCTCCACTTT. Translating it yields CAIRRDGNNSPLHF.

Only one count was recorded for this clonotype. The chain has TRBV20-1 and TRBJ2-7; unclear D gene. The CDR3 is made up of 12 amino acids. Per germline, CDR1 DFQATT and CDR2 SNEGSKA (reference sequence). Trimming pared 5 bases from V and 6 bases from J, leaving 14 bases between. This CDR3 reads CSASRPDGEQYV. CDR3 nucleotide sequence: TGCAGTGCTTCTCGACCCGACGGCGAGCAGTACGTC.

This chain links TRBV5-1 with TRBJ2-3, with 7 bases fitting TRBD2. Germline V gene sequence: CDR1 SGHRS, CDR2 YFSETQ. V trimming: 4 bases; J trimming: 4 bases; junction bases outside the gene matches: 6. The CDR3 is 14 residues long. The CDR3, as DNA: TGCGCCAGCAGCCTGGCGGGAGAGGCAGATACGCAGTATTTT. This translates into CASSLAGEADTQYF.

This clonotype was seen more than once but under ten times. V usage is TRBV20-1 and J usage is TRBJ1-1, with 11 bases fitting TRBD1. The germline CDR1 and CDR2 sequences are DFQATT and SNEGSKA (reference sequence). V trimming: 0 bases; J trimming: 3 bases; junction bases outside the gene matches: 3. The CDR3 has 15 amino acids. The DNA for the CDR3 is TGCAGTGCTAGAGACCGGGGACAGGGGGACACTGAAGCTTTCTTT. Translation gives CSARDRGQGDTEAFF.

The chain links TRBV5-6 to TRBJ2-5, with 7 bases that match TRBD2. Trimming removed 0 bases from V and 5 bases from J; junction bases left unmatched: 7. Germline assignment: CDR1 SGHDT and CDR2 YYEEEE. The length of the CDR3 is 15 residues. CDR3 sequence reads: CASSLARTRKETQYF. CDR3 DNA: TGTGCCAGCAGCTTGGCCCGGACTAGGAAGGAGACCCAGTACTTC.

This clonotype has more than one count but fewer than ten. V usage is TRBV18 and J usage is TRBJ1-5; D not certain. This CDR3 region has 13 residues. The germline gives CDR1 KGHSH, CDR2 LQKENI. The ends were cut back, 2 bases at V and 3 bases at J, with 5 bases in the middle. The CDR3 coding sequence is TGTGCCAGCTCACCAGGGTCCAATCAGCCCCAGCATTTT. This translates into CASSPGSNQPQHF.

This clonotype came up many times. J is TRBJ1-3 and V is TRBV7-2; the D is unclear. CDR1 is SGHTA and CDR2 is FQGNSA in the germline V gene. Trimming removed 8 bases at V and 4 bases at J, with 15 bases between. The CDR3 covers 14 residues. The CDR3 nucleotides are TGTGCCAGCTCGATTATCGGCGGGGGAAACACCATATATTTT. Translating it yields CASSIIGGGNTIYF.

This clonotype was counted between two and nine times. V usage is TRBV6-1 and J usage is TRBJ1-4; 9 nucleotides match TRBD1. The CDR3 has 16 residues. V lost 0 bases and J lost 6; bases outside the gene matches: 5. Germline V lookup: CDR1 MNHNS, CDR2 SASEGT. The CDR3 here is CASSEAGWTGDEKLFF. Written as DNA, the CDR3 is TGTGCCAGCAGTGAAGCGGGGTGGACAGGGGATGAAAAACTGTTTTTT.

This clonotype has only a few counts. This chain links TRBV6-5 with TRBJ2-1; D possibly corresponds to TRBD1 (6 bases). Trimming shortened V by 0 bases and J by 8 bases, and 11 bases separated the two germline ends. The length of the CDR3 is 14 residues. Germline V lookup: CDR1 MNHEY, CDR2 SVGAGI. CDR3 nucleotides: TGTGCCAGCAGTTACTCGTGGGACAAGGATGAGCAGTTCTTC. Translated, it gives CASSYSWDKDEQFF.

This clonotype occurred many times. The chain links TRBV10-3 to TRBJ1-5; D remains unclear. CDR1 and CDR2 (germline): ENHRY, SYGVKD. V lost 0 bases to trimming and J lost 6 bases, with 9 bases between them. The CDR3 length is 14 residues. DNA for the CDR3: TGTGCCATCAGTGAGTCGAATGAAGGTCAGCCCCAGCATTTT. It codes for CAISESNEGQPQHF.

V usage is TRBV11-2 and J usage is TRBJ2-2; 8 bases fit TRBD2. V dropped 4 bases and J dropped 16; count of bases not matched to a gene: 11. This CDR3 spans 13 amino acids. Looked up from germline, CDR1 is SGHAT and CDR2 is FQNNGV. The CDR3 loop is CASSSTSAAGPFF. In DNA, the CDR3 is TGTGCCAGCAGCTCGACTAGCGCTGCAGGGCCGTTTTTT.

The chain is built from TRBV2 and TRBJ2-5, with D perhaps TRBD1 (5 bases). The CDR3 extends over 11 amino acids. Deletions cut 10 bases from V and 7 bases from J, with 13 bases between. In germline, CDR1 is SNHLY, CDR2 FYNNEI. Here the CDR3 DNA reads TGTGCCACCGGACAAGAGGCGACCCAGTACTTC. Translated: CATGQEATQYF.

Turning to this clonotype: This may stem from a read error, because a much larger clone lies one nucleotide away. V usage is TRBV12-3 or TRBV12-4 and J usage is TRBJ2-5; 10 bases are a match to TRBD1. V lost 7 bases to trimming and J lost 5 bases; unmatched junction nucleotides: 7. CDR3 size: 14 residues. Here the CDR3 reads CASTQRQGAETQYF. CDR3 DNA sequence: TGTGCCAGCACTCAACGACAGGGGGCCGAGACCCAGTACTTC.

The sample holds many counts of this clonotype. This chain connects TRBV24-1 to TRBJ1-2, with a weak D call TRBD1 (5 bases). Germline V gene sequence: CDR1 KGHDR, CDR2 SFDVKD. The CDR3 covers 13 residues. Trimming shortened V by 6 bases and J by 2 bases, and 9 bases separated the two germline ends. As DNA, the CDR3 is TGTGCCACCAGTAGGGACGGGAACTATGGCTACACCTTC. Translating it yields CATSRDGNYGYTF.

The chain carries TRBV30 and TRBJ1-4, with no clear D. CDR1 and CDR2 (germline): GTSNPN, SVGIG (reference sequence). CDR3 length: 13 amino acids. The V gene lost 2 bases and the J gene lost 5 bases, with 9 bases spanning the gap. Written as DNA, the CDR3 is TGTGCCTGGAGTAAGGAGGAGAATGAAAAACTGTTTTTT. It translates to CAWSKEENEKLFF.

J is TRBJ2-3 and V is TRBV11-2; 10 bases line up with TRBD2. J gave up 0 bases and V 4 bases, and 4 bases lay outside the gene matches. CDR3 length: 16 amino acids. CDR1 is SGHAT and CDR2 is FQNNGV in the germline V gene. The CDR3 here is CASSSTSGTSTDTQYF. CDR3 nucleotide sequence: TGTGCCAGCAGCTCCACTAGCGGGACTAGCACAGATACGCAGTATTTT.

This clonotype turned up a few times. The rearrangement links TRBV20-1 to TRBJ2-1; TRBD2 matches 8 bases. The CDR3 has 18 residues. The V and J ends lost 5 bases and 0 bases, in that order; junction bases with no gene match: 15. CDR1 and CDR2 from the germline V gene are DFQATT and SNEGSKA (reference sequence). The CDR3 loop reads CSAPGGGSGVSSYNEQFF. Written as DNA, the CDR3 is TGCAGTGCTCCCGGAGGTGGTAGCGGGGTTAGCTCCTACAATGAGCAGTTCTTC.